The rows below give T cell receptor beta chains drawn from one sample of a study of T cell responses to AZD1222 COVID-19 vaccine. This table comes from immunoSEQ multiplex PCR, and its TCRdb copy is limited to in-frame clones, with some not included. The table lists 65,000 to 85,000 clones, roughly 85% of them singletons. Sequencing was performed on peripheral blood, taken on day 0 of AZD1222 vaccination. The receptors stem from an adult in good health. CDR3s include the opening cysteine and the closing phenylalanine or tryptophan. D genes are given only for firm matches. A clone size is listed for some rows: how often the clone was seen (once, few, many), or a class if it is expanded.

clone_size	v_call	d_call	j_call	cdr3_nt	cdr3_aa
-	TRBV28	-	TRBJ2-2	TGTGCCAGCAGTTCTAACAAGGCGGCGAACACCGGGGAGCTGTTTTTT	CASSSNKAANTGELFF
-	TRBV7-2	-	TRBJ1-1	TGTGCCAGCAGCTCCAGGGAGAACACTGAAGCTTTCTTT	CASSSRENTEAFF
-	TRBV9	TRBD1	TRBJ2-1	TGTGCCAGCAGCTACCAGGGGGTAGCCCCGGCGGGTGAGCAGTTCTTC	CASSYQGVAPAGEQFF
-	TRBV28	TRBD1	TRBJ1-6	TGTGCCAGCACCCGACAGGGGAATTCACCCCTCCACTTT	CASTRQGNSPLHF
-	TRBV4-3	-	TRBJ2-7	TGCGCCAGCAGCCAAGACAGGGGAATTGCCTACGAGCAGTACTTC	CASSQDRGIAYEQYF
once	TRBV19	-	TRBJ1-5	TGTGCCAGCAGGTCGGGGACACCCGAATTAAAATATAGCAATCAGCCCCAGCATTTT	CASRSGTPELKYSNQPQHF
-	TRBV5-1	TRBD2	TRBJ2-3	TGCGCCAGCAGCTTGACGACTAGCGCCCATGGCACAGATACGCAGTATTTT	CASSLTTSAHGTDTQYF
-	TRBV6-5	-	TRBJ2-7	TGTGCCAGCAGTTCGGGTGGGTCCTTCTCCTACGAGCAGTACTTC	CASSSGGSFSYEQYF
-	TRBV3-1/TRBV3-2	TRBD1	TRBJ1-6	TGTGCCAGCAGCCAAGTGACAGGGGAGGGATCACCCCTCCACTTT	CASSQVTGEGSPLHF
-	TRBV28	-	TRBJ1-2	TGTGCCAGCAGTTTAGGAGTTAACTATGGCTACACCTTC	CASSLGVNYGYTF
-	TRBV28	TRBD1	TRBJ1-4	TGTGCCAGCAGTTTATCAGGGGGTGAAAAACTGTTTTTT	CASSLSGGEKLFF
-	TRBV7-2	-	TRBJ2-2	TGTGCCAGCAGCTTGATGGGGGCGCGAGTCACCGGGGAGCTGTTTTTT	CASSLMGARVTGELFF
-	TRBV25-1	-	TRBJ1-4	TGTGCCAGCAGTGAATCGGCAGGGACGAATGAAAAACTGTTTTTT	CASSESAGTNEKLFF
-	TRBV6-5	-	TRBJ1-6	TGTGCCAGCAGTTACAGGGATTCACCCCTCCACTTT	CASSYRDSPLHF
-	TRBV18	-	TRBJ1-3	TGTGCCAGCTCAGAGACCACTGGAAACACCATATATTTT	CASSETTGNTIYF
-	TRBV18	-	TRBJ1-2	TGTGCCAGCTCACAAATGACAGCGGCTGATGGCTACACCTTC	CASSQMTAADGYTF
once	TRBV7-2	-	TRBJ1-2	TGTGCCAGCAGCCCTGGACAGTTAGGAGGCTACACCTTC	CASSPGQLGGYTF
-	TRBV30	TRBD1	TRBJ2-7	TGTGCCGCGGACAGGTCCCTCTACGAGCAGTACTTC	CAADRSLYEQYF
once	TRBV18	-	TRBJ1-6	TGTGCCAGCTCACCACAAGGGATCAATTCACCCCTCCACTTT	CASSPQGINSPLHF
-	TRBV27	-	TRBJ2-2	TGTGCCAGCAGTTTGGAGGGCTCCAGAGGCGGGGAGCTGTTTTTT	CASSLEGSRGGELFF